This is a list of T cell receptor beta chains from one sample in a study of vaccination effects on CD4 cells after COVID-19. No antigen has been assigned to these receptors. The method was immunoSEQ multiplex PCR; TCRdb's version includes in-frame clones alone and lacks a portion of them. The repertoire includes approximately 12,000 clones, about 65% of them detected once, and around 8.6% sits in the top ten. The sequencing here drew on CD4+ T cells from PBMCs cultured with SARS-CoV-2 spike peptides, taken after COVID-19 vaccination. The receptors here all came from a human donor who received a COVID-19 vaccine. Each CDR3 is given without its conserved first and last residue. The order of the fields is V gene, J gene, CDR3 protein.

v_call: TRBV7-6
j_call: TRBJ1-1
cdr3_aa: ASSQRGQGGTEAF

v_call: TRBV30
j_call: TRBJ1-1
cdr3_aa: AWSSLGEAF

v_call: TRBV18
j_call: TRBJ1-1
cdr3_aa: ASSPYWDFRRVNTEAF

v_call: TRBV7-2
j_call: TRBJ1-3
cdr3_aa: ASSLGTGNTIY

v_call: TRBV30
j_call: TRBJ2-3
cdr3_aa: AWGNGGPDTQY

v_call: TRBV7-9
j_call: TRBJ1-1
cdr3_aa: ASSATGTAGSGGEAF

v_call: TRBV24-1
j_call: TRBJ2-1
cdr3_aa: ATSEQGATDEQF

v_call: TRBV20-1
j_call: TRBJ1-1
cdr3_aa: SATGNTEAF

v_call: TRBV28
j_call: TRBJ1-4
cdr3_aa: ASSLAGWDLNEKLF

v_call: TRBV7-9
j_call: TRBJ1-2
cdr3_aa: ASSLESGVRSEGYT

v_call: TRBV21-1
j_call: TRBJ2-7
cdr3_aa: ASSSGGPDYEQY

v_call: TRBV27
j_call: TRBJ2-7
cdr3_aa: ASSLAGGIAYEQY

v_call: TRBV5-5
j_call: TRBJ1-2
cdr3_aa: ASSLWARGAPNYGYT

v_call: TRBV28
j_call: TRBJ2-7
cdr3_aa: ASSTIPPQGTYEQY

v_call: TRBV4-1
j_call: TRBJ1-2
cdr3_aa: ASSQPRDRVRGYT

v_call: TRBV7-9
j_call: TRBJ1-4
cdr3_aa: ASSLGTTTDANEKLF

v_call: TRBV18
j_call: TRBJ1-1
cdr3_aa: ASSPSTGAMNTEAF

v_call: TRBV3-1/TRBV3-2
j_call: TRBJ2-2
cdr3_aa: ASSPAGGRGELF

v_call: TRBV14
j_call: TRBJ2-1
cdr3_aa: ASSRYGNEQF

v_call: TRBV19
j_call: TRBJ1-5
cdr3_aa: ASRRAGDGQPQH

v_call: TRBV18
j_call: TRBJ2-1
cdr3_aa: ASSPSVDNEQF

v_call: TRBV6-4
j_call: TRBJ2-3
cdr3_aa: ASSELAGADTQY

v_call: TRBV7-8
j_call: TRBJ1-1
cdr3_aa: ASSFGPLGTEAF

v_call: TRBV10-3
j_call: TRBJ2-7
cdr3_aa: AISADRIYEQY